Listed here are 19 T cell receptor beta chains from one sample, sequenced in a study of T-cell reconstitution after alpha-beta-depleted transplantation in children. The TCRbeta library incorporated unique molecular identifiers. TCRdb re-called the PCR reads with MiXCR, one entry per CDR3 protein. The sample lists about 150,000 distinct CDR3 sequences; roughly 11% were seen once. The sequencing here drew on PBMCs, taken before TCRalphabeta/CD19-depleted stem cell transplant. The receptors were gathered from a boy between 2 and 10 years old with acute myeloid leukemia, due to receive a stem cell transplant.

In its sample, this clonotype was seen many times. The chain has TRBV6-5 and TRBJ1-6; D is possibly TRBD1 (5 bases). V lost 0 bases to trimming and J lost 9 bases, with 21 bases between them. This CDR3 spans 18 amino acids. Germline values: CDR1 MNHEY, CDR2 SVGAGI. The CDR3 sequence is CASSYSSQEAGTVSPLHF. The CDR3 region has the DNA TGTGCCAGCAGTTACTCGAGCCAGGAGGCAGGGACGGTTTCACCCCTCCACTTT.

This clonotype appeared many times. The rearrangement joins TRBV9 to TRBJ2-7; TRBD2 aligns across 12 bases. From germline, CDR1 is SGDLS and CDR2 YYNGEE. This CDR3 contains 18 residues. The J segment lost 1 base and the V segment lost 0 bases, leaving 8 bases of the junction unmatched. This CDR3 is CASSVGATSGSPSYEQYF. CDR3 sequence (DNA): TGTGCCAGCAGCGTAGGAGCGACTAGCGGGAGTCCTTCCTACGAGCAGTACTTC. Combining the CDR3 with reference TRBV9 and TRBJ2-7 gives the whole variable domain DSGVTQTPKHLITATGQRVTLRCSPRSGDLSVYWYQQSLDQGLQFLIQYYNGEERAKGNILERFSAQQFPDLHSELNLSSLELGDSALYFCASSVGATSGSPSYEQYFGPGTRLTVT.

At least ten counts were recorded for this clonotype. CDR3 sequence reads: CASSLGSREQYV. The DNA for the CDR3 is TGTGCCAGCAGTTTAGGTTCTCGGGAGCAGTACGTC. The chain couples TRBV12-3 or TRBV12-4 to TRBJ2-7; D ambiguous. The CDR3 length is 12 residues. V was cut by 1 base and J by 7 bases, with 8 bases left in between.

This clonotype was recorded many times. The rearrangement links TRBV7-8 to TRBJ2-7; D is perhaps TRBD1 (6 bases). The CDR3 extends over 16 amino acids. The germline CDR1 and CDR2 sequences are SGHVS and FQNEAQ. The V end was cut by 4 bases, the J end by 1 base, with 17 bases between. As DNA, the CDR3 is TGTGCCAGCAGCTCCCGAGACCTAACAGGGTCCTACGAGCAGTACTTC. It specifies CASSSRDLTGSYEQYF.

This clonotype has a count of ten or more. V and J are TRBV27 and TRBJ1-6; tentatively, D is TRBD1 (5 bases). The CDR3 has 11 amino acids. Germline CDR1 is MNHEY and CDR2 is SMNVEV (reference sequence). CDR3 residues: CDGGPNSPLHF. In nucleotides, the CDR3 is TGTGACGGGGGACCCAATTCACCCCTCCACTTT.

Ten or more counts support this clonotype. The chain is built from TRBV27 and TRBJ2-1; TRBD1 aligns across 11 bases. Trimming removed 6 bases from V and 6 bases from J; junction bases left unmatched: 4. From germline, CDR1 is MNHEY and CDR2 SMNVEV (reference sequence). This CDR3 is built from 14 residues. CDR3 sequence: CASRGTGGGNEQFF. CDR3 in DNA: TGTGCCAGCAGGGGGACAGGGGGTGGCAATGAGCAGTTCTTC.

This clonotype was observed at least ten times. This chain connects TRBV4-2 to TRBJ2-5; 7 bases match TRBD2. Germline-derived CDR1 and CDR2 are LGHNA and YNFKEQ. V shed 0 bases, J shed 5 bases, and the junction held 12 bases outside the gene matches. There are 17 residues in the CDR3. CDR3 protein: CASSQDLGGRAYETQYF. The CDR3 nucleotides are TGTGCCAGCAGCCAAGATCTCGGTGGGAGGGCGTATGAGACCCAGTACTTC.

This clonotype appeared a few times. DNA for the CDR3: TGTGCCAGCAGTCCTGGGACGGACAATCAGCCCCAGCATTTT. As protein: CASSPGTDNQPQHF. This chain uses TRBV28 with TRBJ1-5; D perhaps matches TRBD1 (5 bases). The CDR3 loop spans 14 amino acids. The germline V and J ends were trimmed by 5 bases and 3 bases, with 11 bases remaining between them. Germline CDR1 reads MDHEN; CDR2 reads SYDVKM.

Many counts were recorded for this clonotype. The J gene is TRBJ2-7, the V gene TRBV7-2, with 12 bases matching TRBD2. The CDR3 loop spans 13 amino acids. With V trimmed by 10 bases and J by 2 bases, 3 bases remained unmatched. CDR1 is SGHTA and CDR2 is FQGNSA in the germline V gene. CDR3 sequence: CAIGLAGTYEQYF. For the CDR3, the DNA is TGTGCCATTGGACTAGCGGGGACCTACGAGCAGTACTTC.

On this clonotype: Compared with germline, one end of the junction differs, possibly owing to a read error. J is TRBJ2-7 and V is TRBV5-1, with D maybe TRBD1 (6 bases). This CDR3 is 14 amino acids long. The germline V gene has CDR1 SGHRS and CDR2 YFSETQ. The CDR3 loop is CASSLAAGQYEQYF. As DNA, the CDR3 is TGCGCCAGCAGCCTGGCGGCAGGACAGTACGAACAGTACTTC.

This clonotype was seen ten or more times. This rearrangement joins TRBV13 to TRBJ1-2, with TRBD1 matching over 7 bases. The CDR3 has 14 residues. Per germline, CDR1 PRHDT and CDR2 FYEKMQ (reference sequence). V dropped 4 bases and J dropped 5; count of bases not matched to a gene: 7. DNA for the CDR3: TGTGCCAGCAGCTCGACAGGGCGTCTTTATGGCTACACCTTC. Translating gives CASSSTGRLYGYTF.

This clonotype was counted ten times or more. V gene TRBV5-1 combines with J gene TRBJ2-1, with D uncertain. The CDR3 totals 12 residues. V lost 6 bases and J 6 bases, leaving 10 bases between the germline ends. Germline V gives CDR1 SGHRS, CDR2 YFSETQ. The CDR3 sequence is CASNLGVNEQFF. The CDR3, as DNA: TGCGCCAGCAATCTCGGAGTCAATGAGCAGTTCTTC.

This clonotype has at least ten counts. The V gene is TRBV6-1, the J gene TRBJ1-4, with D tentatively TRBD1 (5 bases). Trimming pared 7 bases from V and 6 bases from J, leaving 12 bases between. This CDR3 has 13 residues. The germline V gene encodes CDR1 MNHNS and CDR2 SASEGT. CDR3 amino acids: CASKPGTDEKLFF. CDR3 coding DNA: TGTGCCAGCAAACCGGGGACCGATGAAAAACTGTTTTTT.

This clonotype was detected many times. This rearrangement joins TRBV7-9 to TRBJ1-1; the D is unclear. The CDR3 has 14 amino acids. Trimming pared 2 bases from V and 4 bases from J, leaving 11 bases between. Germline CDR1 SEHNR, CDR2 FQNEAQ (reference sequence). In DNA, the CDR3 is TGTGCCAGCAGCTTACACAGTGGGGTCACTGAAGCTTTCTTT. Protein product: CASSLHSGVTEAFF. The whole variable domain, remainder taken from reference TRBV7-9 and TRBJ1-1, is DTGVSQNPRHKITKRGQNVTFRCDPISEHNRLYWYRQTLGQGPEFLTYFQNEAQLEKSRLLSDRFSAERPKGSFSTLEIQRTEQGDSAMYLCASSLHSGVTEAFFGQGTRLTVV.

This clonotype was counted at least ten times. The chain links TRBV9 to TRBJ1-6; unclear D gene. Germline-derived CDR1 and CDR2 are SGDLS and YYNGEE. V lost 0 bases and J 9 bases, leaving 7 bases between the germline ends. This CDR3 has 13 amino acids. The CDR3 is CASSVAEGSPLHF. In DNA form, the CDR3 reads TGTGCCAGCAGCGTAGCAGAAGGTTCACCCCTCCACTTT. Filled out from reference TRBV9 and TRBJ1-6, the complete variable domain reads DSGVTQTPKHLITATGQRVTLRCSPRSGDLSVYWYQQSLDQGLQFLIQYYNGEERAKGNILERFSAQQFPDLHSELNLSSLELGDSALYFCASSVAEGSPLHFGNGTRLTVT.

This clonotype was seen repeatedly, ten times or more. This chain connects TRBV14 to TRBJ2-5, with D unclear. The germline V gene encodes CDR1 SGHDN and CDR2 FVKESK. The CDR3 loop spans 15 amino acids. Trimming removed 2 bases from V and 0 bases from J, with 10 bases in between. CDR3 bases: TGTGCCAGCAGCCAAAAATCCCCGTACCAAGAGACCCAGTACTTC. This translates into CASSQKSPYQETQYF.

On this clonotype: A much larger clone differs from this one at a single base, so this may be a read error. The CDR3 coding sequence is TGCTGTGCTAGACACAAACCTAGCGGGTACCAAGAGACCCAGTACTTC. This sequence encodes CCARHKPSGYQETQYF. The chain has TRBV20-1 and TRBJ2-5; 8 nucleotides match TRBD2. The CDR3 sequence is 16 residues long. Germline V CDR1 and CDR2: DFQATT, SNEGSKA (reference sequence).

In this sample, this clonotype turned up many times. The chain links TRBV12-3 or TRBV12-4 to TRBJ1-5, with 7 bases matching TRBD1. This CDR3 has 15 residues. V trimming: 5 bases; J trimming: 2 bases; junction bases outside the gene matches: 6. The DNA of the CDR3 is TGTGCCAGCAGTCCCAATACAGGGGGCAATCAGCCCCAGCATTTT. This sequence encodes CASSPNTGGNQPQHF.

This clonotype was counted many times. The rearrangement uses TRBV5-1 and TRBJ1-5; TRBD1 might be the D (5 bases). The CDR3 runs to 14 residues. Germline CDR1 SGHRS, CDR2 YFSETQ. V was pared by 4 bases and J by 2 bases, with 10 bases between. In nucleotides, the CDR3 is TGCGCCAGCAGCCCCTCGACAGGCAATCAGCCCCAGCATTTT. Translated: CASSPSTGNQPQHF.